Listed here are 9 T cell receptor beta chains from one sample, sequenced in a study of identical twins. Via MiXCR, TCRdb re-called the 5' RACE reads, giving one row per CDR3 protein. The repertoire holds some 760,000 distinct CDR3 sequences, with roughly 18% as singletons. These data were likewise used in another study, on T cells expressing NK-cell markers.

The sample consisted of PBMCs. These receptors originate from a woman under 30 in good health.

The chain carries TRBV6-2 or TRBV6-3 and TRBJ2-1; no definite D call. Germline V lookup: CDR1 MNHEY, CDR2 SVGEGT. The V end lost 4 bases, the J end lost 8 bases, and 6 bases lay between the germline ends. The CDR3 runs 11 residues. This CDR3 is CASSSYYEQFF. CDR3 nucleotide sequence: TGTGCCAGCAGTTCGTATTATGAGCAGTTCTTC.

At least ten counts were recorded for this clonotype. The V and J genes are TRBV12-3 or TRBV12-4 and TRBJ2-7; weak D call: TRBD2 (5 bases). Between the trimmed V and J ends, which lost 1 base and 1 base, there was a span of 11 bases. The CDR3 extends over 15 amino acids. The CDR3 loop reads CASSLGYRGSYEQYF. CDR3 DNA: TGTGCCAGCAGTTTAGGATATAGAGGGTCCTACGAGCAGTACTTC.

This rearrangement joins TRBV20-1 to TRBJ1-1, with TRBD1 matching 8 bases. The CDR3 is 17 residues long. Germline V gene lookup returns CDR1 DFQATT and CDR2 SNEGSKA (reference sequence). With V trimmed by 0 bases and J by 0 bases, 9 bases remained unmatched. The CDR3 nucleotides read TGCAGTGCTAGAGACCCGGACAGGGAAAGGATGAACACTGAAGCTTTCTTT. Translating it yields CSARDPDRERMNTEAFF.

The chain has TRBV27 and TRBJ2-7; a possible D gene is TRBD1 (6 bases). The V gene's germline CDR1 is MNHEY and CDR2 SMNVEV (reference sequence). This CDR3 spans 12 amino acids. Deletions cut 3 bases from V and 7 bases from J, with 10 bases between. CDR3 DNA: TGTGCCAGCAGTTTCCGGGACAAAGAGCAGTACTTC. Its protein is CASSFRDKEQYF.

The chain has TRBV20-1 and TRBJ2-3, with 8 bases identical to TRBD2. Germline V gives CDR1 DFQATT, CDR2 SNEGSKA (reference sequence). CDR3 size: 14 residues. J was trimmed by 2 bases and V by 6 bases; bases with no gene match: 7. This CDR3 reads CSAPTSANTDTQYF. CDR3 DNA: TGCAGTGCGCCGACTAGCGCTAACACAGATACGCAGTATTTT.

This chain links TRBV25-1 with TRBJ1-2, with TRBD1 as a possible D gene (5 bases). The germline CDR1 and CDR2 sequences are MGHDK and SYGVNS. The V end was cut by 8 bases, the J end by 4 bases, with 8 bases between. The CDR3 loop spans 11 amino acids. As DNA, the CDR3 is TGTGCCAGCGGTCAGGGCTATGGCTACACCTTC. It translates to CASGQGYGYTF.

This clonotype appeared a few times. The chain links TRBV5-1 to TRBJ1-1; D is unclear. V was trimmed by 0 bases and J by 5 bases, leaving 11 bases between them. Per germline, CDR1 SGHRS and CDR2 YFSETQ. The CDR3 runs 14 residues. CDR3 region: CASSLVEGGTEAFF. In DNA form, the CDR3 reads TGCGCCAGCAGCTTGGTCGAGGGAGGGACTGAAGCTTTCTTT.

The chain is built from TRBV29-1 and TRBJ2-6; D gene unclear. The CDR3 runs to 14 residues. Trimming cost V 3 bases and J 0 bases, with 6 bases left between them. Per germline, CDR1 SQVTM and CDR2 ANQGSEA. Written as DNA, the CDR3 is TGCAGCGTTGATCTGGGCTCTGGGGCCAACGTCCTGACTTTC. Its protein is CSVDLGSGANVLTF.

This clonotype was recorded at least ten times. CDR3 in DNA: TGTGCCAGCAGCCCGATTGGTGGGAGGATTAACGAGCAGTACTTC. Amino acids: CASSPIGGRINEQYF. The chain is built from TRBV12-3 or TRBV12-4 and TRBJ2-7, with D tentatively TRBD2 (6 bases). V was clipped by 6 bases and J by 5 bases, with 20 bases between them. This CDR3 comprises 15 residues.